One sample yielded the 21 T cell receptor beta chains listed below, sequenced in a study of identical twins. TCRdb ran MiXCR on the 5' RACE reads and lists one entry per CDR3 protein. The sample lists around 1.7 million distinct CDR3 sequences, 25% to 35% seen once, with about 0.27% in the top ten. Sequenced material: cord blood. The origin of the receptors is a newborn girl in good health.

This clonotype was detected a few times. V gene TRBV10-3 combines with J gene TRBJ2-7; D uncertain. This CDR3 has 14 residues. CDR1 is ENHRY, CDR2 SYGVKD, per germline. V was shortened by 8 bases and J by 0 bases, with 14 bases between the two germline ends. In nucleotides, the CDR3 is TGTGCCATCGGGCTTTATGCTAGCTCCTACGAGCAGTACTTC. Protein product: CAIGLYASSYEQYF.

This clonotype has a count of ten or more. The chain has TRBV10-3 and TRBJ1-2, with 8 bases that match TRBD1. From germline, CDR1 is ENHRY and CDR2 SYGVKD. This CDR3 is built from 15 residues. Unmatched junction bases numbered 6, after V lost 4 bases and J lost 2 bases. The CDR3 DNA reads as TGTGCCATCAGTGTTCCCGGACAGGGCAACTATGGCTACACCTTC. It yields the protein CAISVPGQGNYGYTF.

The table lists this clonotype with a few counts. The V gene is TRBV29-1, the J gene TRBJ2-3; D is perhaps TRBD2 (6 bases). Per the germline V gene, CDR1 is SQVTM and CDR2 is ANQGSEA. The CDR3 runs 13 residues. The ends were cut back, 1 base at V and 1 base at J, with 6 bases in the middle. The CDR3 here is CSVEVAGTDTQYF. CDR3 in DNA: TGCAGCGTTGAAGTAGCGGGCACAGATACGCAGTATTTT.

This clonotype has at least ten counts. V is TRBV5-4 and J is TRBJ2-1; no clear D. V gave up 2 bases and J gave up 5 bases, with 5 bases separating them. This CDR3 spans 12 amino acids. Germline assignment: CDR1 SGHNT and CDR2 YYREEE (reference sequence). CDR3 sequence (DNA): TGTGCCAGCAGCTTAGACAACAATGAGCAGTTCTTC. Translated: CASSLDNNEQFF.

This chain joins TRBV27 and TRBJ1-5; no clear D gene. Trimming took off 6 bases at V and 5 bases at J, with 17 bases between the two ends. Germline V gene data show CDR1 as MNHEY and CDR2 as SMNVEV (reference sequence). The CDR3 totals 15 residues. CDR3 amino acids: CASRFTSQEYQPQHF. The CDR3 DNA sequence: TGTGCCAGCAGGTTTACTTCTCAGGAGTATCAGCCCCAGCATTTT.

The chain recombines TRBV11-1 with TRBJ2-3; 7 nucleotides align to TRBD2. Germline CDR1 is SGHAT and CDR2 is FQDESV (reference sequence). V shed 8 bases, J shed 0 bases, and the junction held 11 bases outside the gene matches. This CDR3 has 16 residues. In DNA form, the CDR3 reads TGTGCCAGCCGAAAGTCTCTAGCGGTCAGCACAGATACGCAGTATTTT. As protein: CASRKSLAVSTDTQYF.

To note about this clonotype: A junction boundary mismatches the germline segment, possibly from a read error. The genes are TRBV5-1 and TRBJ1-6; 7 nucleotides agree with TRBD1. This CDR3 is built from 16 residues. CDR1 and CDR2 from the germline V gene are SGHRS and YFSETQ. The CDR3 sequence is CASGLGPTGRNSPLHF. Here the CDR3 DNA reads TGCGCCAGCGGCTTGGGGCCGACAGGGCGGAATTCACCCCTCCACTTT.

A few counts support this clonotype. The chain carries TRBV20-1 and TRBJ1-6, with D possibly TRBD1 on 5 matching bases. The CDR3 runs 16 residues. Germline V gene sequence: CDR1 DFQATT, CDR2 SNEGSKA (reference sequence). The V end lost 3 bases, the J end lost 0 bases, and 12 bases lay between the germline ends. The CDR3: CSASRRQSSYNSPLHF. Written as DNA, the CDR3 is TGCAGTGCTAGCCGGCGACAGAGCTCCTATAATTCACCCCTCCACTTT.

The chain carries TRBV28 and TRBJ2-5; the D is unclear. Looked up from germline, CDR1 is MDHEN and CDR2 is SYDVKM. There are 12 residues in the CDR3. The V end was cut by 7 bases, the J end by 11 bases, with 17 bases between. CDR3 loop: CASNPRPNEQYF. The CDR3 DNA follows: TGTGCCAGCAACCCGAGGCCGAATGAGCAGTACTTC.

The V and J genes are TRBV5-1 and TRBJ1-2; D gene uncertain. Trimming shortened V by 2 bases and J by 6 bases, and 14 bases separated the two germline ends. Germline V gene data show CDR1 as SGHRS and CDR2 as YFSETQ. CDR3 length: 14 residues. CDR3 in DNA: TGCGCCAGCAGCTTTTCCGGGATGGAGGATGGCTACACCTTC. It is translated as CASSFSGMEDGYTF. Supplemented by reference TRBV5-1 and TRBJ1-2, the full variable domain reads KAGVTQTPRYLIKTRGQQVTLSCSPISGHRSVSWYQQTPGQGLQFLFEYFSETQRNKGNFPGRFSGRQFSNSRSEMNVSTLELGDSALYLCASSFSGMEDGYTFGSGTRLTVV.

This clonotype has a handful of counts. The CDR3 reads CASSNDGTGGSPLHF. In nucleotides, the CDR3 is TGTGCCAGCAGCAACGACGGGACAGGGGGTTCACCCCTCCACTTT. The chain recombines TRBV6-2 or TRBV6-3 with TRBJ1-6, with TRBD1 identical over 11 bases. The CDR3 extends over 15 amino acids. Germline trimming cut 6 bases from V and 9 bases from J; bases unmatched to any gene: 7. The germline gives CDR1 MNHEY, CDR2 SVGEGT.

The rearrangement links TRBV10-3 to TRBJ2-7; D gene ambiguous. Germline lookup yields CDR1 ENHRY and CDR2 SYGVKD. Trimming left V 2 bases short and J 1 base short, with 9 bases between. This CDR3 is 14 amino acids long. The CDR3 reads CAISEVSSSYEQYF. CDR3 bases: TGTGCCATCAGTGAGGTTAGCAGTTCCTACGAGCAGTACTTC.

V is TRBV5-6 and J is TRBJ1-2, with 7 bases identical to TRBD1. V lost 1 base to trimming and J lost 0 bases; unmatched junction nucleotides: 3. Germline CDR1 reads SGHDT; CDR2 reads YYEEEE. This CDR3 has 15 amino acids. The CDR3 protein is CASSLYRGTNYGYTF. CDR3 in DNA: TGTGCCAGCAGCTTGTACAGGGGTACTAACTATGGCTACACCTTC.

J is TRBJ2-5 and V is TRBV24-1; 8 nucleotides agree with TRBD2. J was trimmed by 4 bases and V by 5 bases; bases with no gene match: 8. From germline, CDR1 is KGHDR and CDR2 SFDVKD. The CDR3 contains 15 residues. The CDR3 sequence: CATSAPSGLGETQYF. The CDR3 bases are TGTGCCACCAGTGCCCCTAGCGGGTTGGGAGAGACCCAGTACTTC.

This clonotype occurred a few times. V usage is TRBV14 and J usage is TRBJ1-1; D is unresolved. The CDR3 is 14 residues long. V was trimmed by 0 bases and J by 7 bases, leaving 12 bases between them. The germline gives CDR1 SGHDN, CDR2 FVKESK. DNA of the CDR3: TGTGCCAGCAGCCAAGATCGGGAGGTCGTTGAAGCTTTCTTT. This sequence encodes CASSQDREVVEAFF.

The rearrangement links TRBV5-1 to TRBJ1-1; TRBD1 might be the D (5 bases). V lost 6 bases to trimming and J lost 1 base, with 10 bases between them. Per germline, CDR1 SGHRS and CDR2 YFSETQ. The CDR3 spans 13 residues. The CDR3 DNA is TGCGCCAGCATGGAGACAGAGAACACTGAAGCTTTCTTT. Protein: CASMETENTEAFF.

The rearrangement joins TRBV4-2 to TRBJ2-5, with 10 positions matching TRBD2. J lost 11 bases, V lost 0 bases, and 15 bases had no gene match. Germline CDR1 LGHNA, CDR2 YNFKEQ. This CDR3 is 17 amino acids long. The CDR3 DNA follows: TGTGCCAGCAGCCAAGATCGGGCTAGCGGGAGTCTCGGTGAGCAGTACTTC. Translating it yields CASSQDRASGSLGEQYF.

CDR3 sequence reads: CASSQPGMAFF. CDR3 bases: TGTGCCAGCAGCCAACCGGGGATGGCTTTCTTT. This chain uses TRBV3-1 with TRBJ1-1; D unclear. Trimming shortened V by 2 bases and J by 11 bases, and 9 bases separated the two germline ends. The CDR3 extends over 11 amino acids. The V gene's germline CDR1 is LGHDT and CDR2 YNNKEL (reference sequence).

The chain's CDR3 is CASSYSRRDRTSNSPLHF. CDR3 nucleotides: TGTGCCAGCAGTTACTCGAGGCGGGACAGGACTTCTAATTCACCCCTCCACTTT. V gene TRBV6-5 combines with J gene TRBJ1-6; TRBD1 agrees at 8 bases. The CDR3 has 18 residues. The junction had 10 bases not matched to a gene; V was cut back by 0 bases and J by 6 bases. Germline V lookup: CDR1 MNHEY, CDR2 SVGAGI.

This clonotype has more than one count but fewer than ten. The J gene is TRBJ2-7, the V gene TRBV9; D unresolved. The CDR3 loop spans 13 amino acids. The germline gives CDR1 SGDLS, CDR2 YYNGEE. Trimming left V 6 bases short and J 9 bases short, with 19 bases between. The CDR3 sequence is CASTTNPGDMQYF. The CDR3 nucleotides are TGTGCCAGCACCACCAACCCCGGCGATATGCAGTACTTC.

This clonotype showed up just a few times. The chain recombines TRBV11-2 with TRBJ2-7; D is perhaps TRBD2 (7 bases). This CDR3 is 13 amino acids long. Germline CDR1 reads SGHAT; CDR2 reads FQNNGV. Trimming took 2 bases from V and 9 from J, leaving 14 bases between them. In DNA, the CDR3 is TGTGCCAGCAGCTTAAGCGGGACAAGGGTGCAGTACTTC. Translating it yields CASSLSGTRVQYF.